This T cell receptor beta chain was observed in a study of T cells in Graves' hyperthyroidism and ophthalmopathy (dated by TCRdb to between 2018 and 2021). Concerning the study at large: To identify distinguishing TCR V-J signatures, a discovery cohort of around 98 patients was used, comprising approximately 40 with Graves' ophthalmopathy and 55 to 65 with stable Graves' hyperthyroidism. For training and testing, the approximately 97 patients in the discovery cohort were randomly divided in a 7:3 ratio. Thyroid tissue and blood T-cell repertoires from over 5 Graves' hyperthyroidism patients were also compared in the study. The paper describes TCR Vbeta CDR3 sequencing of 120 to 150 peripheral blood samples, made up of 43 ophthalmopathy patients, 70 to 75 hyperthyroidism patients and around 17 progressor patients. Whether ophthalmopathy could be predicted prospectively was tested in an independent validation cohort made up of some 20 hyperthyroidism patients plus 17 patients who later progressed to ophthalmopathy. Once sampling was done, hyperthyroidism patients were given methimazole at a starting dose of 30 mg daily, whereas ophthalmopathy patients were given high-dose intravenous methylprednisolone. What the work shows at the level of the full study, not this receptor alone: Sample size was not statistically predetermined, and blinding of investigators to group allocation was not performed. During validation, the model predicted progression to ophthalmopathy a median of about 6.3 months ahead of onset, with approximately 71% sensitivity and 72.22% specificity. A model built on a 13 V-J signature distinguished ophthalmopathy from stable hyperthyroidism, reaching approximately 89% sensitivity and about 81% specificity in cross-validation and 80%/75% in testing. Most expanded thyroid clonotypes (frequency above 0.001) were also detected in blood, a finding suggesting that blood repertoires may reflect thyroid immune responses.

Between the V and J ends, shortened by 6 bases and 7 bases respectively, the junction contains 6 bases. Including the terminal cysteine and phenylalanine, the CDR3 comprises 10 residues. Only the CDR3 portion is preserved as DNA: 30 bases, with reading frame beginning at the first base. The germline V gene provides CDR1 SGHVS and CDR2 FNYEAQ. As concerns this clonotype: Its target antigen remains unknown. A much larger clonotype is one base distant, so this may be a read error.

TCR beta CDR3 regions were amplified from RNA transcripts. The TCR CDR3 was subjected to a first round of RT-PCR using the HTBI primer set and the Qiagen OneStep RT-PCR kit. Libraries were constructed in a second round of multiplex PCR, after which size selection and purification were performed. Sequencing of the libraries was done on an Illumina HiSeq2000 using paired-end 100 bp reads. Per the authors' processing: SOAPnuke was used to process the raw data, with reads discarded if the reads contained adapters or uncalled bases, had a mean Phred below 15, or lacked an exact constant-primer or identifier match. COPE v1.2.5 was used to merge high-quality paired reads, and clonotypes were defined as unique nucleotide sequences. MiTCR v1.1 was used to align clonotypes to the IMGT TRBV, TRBD and TRBJ reference segments. Only V-J combinations with frequency above 0.0001, covering about 99% of repertoires, were analysed. The TCS score was defined as the ratio of F50 (clonal expansion) to E x V (chaos), calculated using BLOSUM62-based TCRdist between CDR3 peptides within each V-J. Welch's t-statistics and random forest reduced 500 to 650 V-J features to 13, which were used in a naive Bayes classifier (R e1071). Thyroid-blood repertoire similarity was quantified with the Morisita-Horn index. TCRdb reprocessing: public reads trimmed at Q25 with fastp, clones called with MiXCR, in-frame beta chains kept. When rows share a CDR3 protein, they turn into one entry using the most common DNA and genes. In this record, the V and J calls reflect TCRdb's handling and not the investigators' own analysis. In this sample the table shows a few hundred thousand distinct CDR3 sequences, under 60% of which occur a single time. The ten top clones hold about 8.3% of the sample.

A patient counted as having stable Graves' hyperthyroidism if no progression to ophthalmopathy occurred over 18 months of follow-up. Hyperthyroidism patients were aged 18 to 65 years and newly diagnosed, with disease duration of less than 2 months. The study excluded patients with uncontrolled infections, other autoimmune diseases, pregnancy or lactation. Clinical symptoms, serum thyroxine and TRAb, thyroid ultrasound, and orbital computed tomography formed the basis for the diagnoses. Total RNA was extracted using Trizol reagent, and RNA quality was assessed on an Agilent 2100 Bioanalyzer. The V and J genes are TRBV7-6 and TRBJ1-2; a confident D gene designation cannot be given. The sequence derives from a woman aged 18 to 35 with Graves' hyperthyroidism. The sequencing input was peripheral blood or thyroid tissue (not recorded which). The nucleotide sequence reads TGTGCCAGCAGTTTATTTGGCTACACCTTC. The translation is CASSLFGYTF.